The T cell receptor (beta chain) described here comes from a study of beta chain features in type 1 diabetes. About the study: Sorted cells numbering 107,917,701 were examined across all samples.

Expressed TCRB transcripts were sequenced because the entire RNA isolate underwent reverse transcription. This table comes from immunoSEQ multiplex PCR, and its TCRdb copy is limited to in-frame clones, with some not included. The sample shows 70,000 to 95,000 clones, around a third of them seen only once. The CDR3 length is 13 residues. V lost 3 bases, J lost 3 bases, and 8 bases lay in between. Germline-derived CDR1 and CDR2 are SGHTA and FQGNSA. This clone was seen a few times. V gene TRBV7-2 combines with J gene TRBJ1-2; D call uncertain. The clonotype comes from a woman younger than 30 in good health. The sequenced material came from stem cell memory CD4+ T cells from blood. The CDR3 protein is CASSFPGDYGYTF. Written as DNA, the CDR3 is TGTGCCAGCAGCTTCCCAGGCGACTATGGCTACACCTTC.